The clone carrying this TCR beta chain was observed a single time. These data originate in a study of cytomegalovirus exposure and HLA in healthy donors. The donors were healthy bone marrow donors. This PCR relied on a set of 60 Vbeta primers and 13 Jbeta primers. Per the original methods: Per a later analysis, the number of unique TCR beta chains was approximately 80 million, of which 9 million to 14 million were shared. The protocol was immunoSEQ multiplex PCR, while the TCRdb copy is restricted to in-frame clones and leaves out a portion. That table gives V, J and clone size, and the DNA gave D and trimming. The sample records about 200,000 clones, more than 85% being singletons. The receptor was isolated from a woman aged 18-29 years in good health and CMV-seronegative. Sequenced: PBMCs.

The CDR3 is CASSSGSAGLTDTQYF. The CDR3 region has the DNA TGTGCCAGCAGCTCCGGGTCAGCGGGGCTCACAGATACGCAGTATTTT. The chain links TRBV7-2 to TRBJ2-3; 7 bases align to TRBD2. The CDR3 sequence is 16 residues long. Trimming cost V 4 bases and J 2 bases; bases outside gene matches: 9. Germline V gene data show CDR1 as SGHTA and CDR2 as FQGNSA.